This T cell receptor (beta chain) came from a study of shared clonotypes between healthy human individuals. Unsorted PBMC DNA sequencing spanned ten immunoSEQ deep assay plates. Per the original methods: Junction-only sequences produced by ImmunoSEQ had no quality scores, so filtering differed. Libraries were prepared by immunoSEQ multiplex PCR; TCRdb keeps only in-frame clonotypes and omits some of them. V and J calls and clone size are those listed in that table; D and trimming were worked out from the DNA. The table includes approximately 510,000 clones, about four fifths detected once. Genomic DNA for unsorted samples was obtained from 97 million or so PBMCs. The sample consisted of PBMCs. This TCR was sampled from a woman between 40 and 50 years old in good health. Some clones in this sample may be carry-over from other donors' samples.

The CDR3 DNA sequence: TGTGCCAGCAGTGCCGGGACTAGCGTGTGGAACGAGCAGTACTTC. It specifies CASSAGTSVWNEQYF. This sequence joins TRBV2 and TRBJ2-7; 10 nucleotides align to TRBD2. This CDR3 spans 15 amino acids. Germline lookup yields CDR1 SNHLY and CDR2 FYNNEI. V was clipped by 4 bases and J by 5 bases; unmatched bases: 8.